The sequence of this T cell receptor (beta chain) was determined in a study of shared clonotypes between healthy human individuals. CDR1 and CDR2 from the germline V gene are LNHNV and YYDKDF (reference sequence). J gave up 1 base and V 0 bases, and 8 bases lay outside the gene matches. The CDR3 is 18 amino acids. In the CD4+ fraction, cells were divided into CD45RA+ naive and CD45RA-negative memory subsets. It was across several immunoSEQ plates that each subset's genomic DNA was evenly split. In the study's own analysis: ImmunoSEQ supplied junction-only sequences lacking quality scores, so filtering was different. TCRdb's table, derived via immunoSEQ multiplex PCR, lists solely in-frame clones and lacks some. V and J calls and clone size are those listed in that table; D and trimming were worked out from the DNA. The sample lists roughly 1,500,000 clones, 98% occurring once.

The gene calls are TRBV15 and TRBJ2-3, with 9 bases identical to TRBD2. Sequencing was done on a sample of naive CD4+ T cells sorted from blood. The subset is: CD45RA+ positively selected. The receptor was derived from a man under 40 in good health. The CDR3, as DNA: TGTGCCACCAGCAGAGATCCTGAACGACTAGCGGGCACAGATACGCAGTATTTT. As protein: CATSRDPERLAGTDTQYF.